This T cell receptor (beta chain) stems from a study of CD8+ T cells in alopecia areata. This clone has only a few counts. Its antigen is as yet unknown. In the same sample, other DNA sequences code for this CDR3. General observations from the study: In scalp and blood, many expanded lesional clones persisted during tofacitinib. There were also resident alphabeta T cells of normal skin sequenced in scalp samples. The study found higher clonality in lesional than normal scalp, especially in alopecia totalis/universalis.

The sequencing template was cDNA reverse transcribed from extracted RNA. Assay used: immunoSEQ multiplex PCR; TCRdb lists only in-frame clones, some missing. The data contain roughly 250,000 clones, about 60% of them seen just once; the ten biggest clones take up 0.9% to 0.95%. This CDR3 is built from 14 residues. Looked up from germline, CDR1 is SGHRS and CDR2 is YFSETQ. The V gene end was trimmed by 4 bases and the J gene end by 3 bases; junction bases not matched to a gene: 6. This sample's treatment: oral pan-JAK inhibitor, 5-10 mg twice daily. The chain joins TRBV5-1 to TRBJ2-7; 8 nucleotides align to TRBD1. The material sequenced was CD4+ T cells sorted from blood, taken between weeks 51 and 54, from a patient treated with tofacitinib. The TCR comes from a human donor with alopecia areata. The CDR3: CASSPPGQGYEQYF. In nucleotides, the CDR3 is TGCGCCAGCAGCCCCCCCGGACAGGGCTACGAGCAGTACTTC.